The T cell receptor (beta chain) under discussion was sequenced for a study of cytomegalovirus exposure and HLA in healthy donors. Overall study: A prior analysis found around 110 million unique TCR beta sequences from approximately 200 million T cells.

Study-level points and caveats: A link between a missense DCLRE1C variant and TCR beta V- and J-gene trimming emerged from a later analysis. Association with HLA alleles at 0.05 false discovery rate was found for around 15,000 TCR beta sequences in a later analysis.

The germline V gene has CDR1 LNHDA and CDR2 SQIVND (reference sequence). The CDR3 covers 12 residues. V lost 8 bases to trimming and J lost 1 base, with 8 bases between them. A remark on this clone: Antigen: not known.

Primers included in the PCR were 60 Vbeta and 13 Jbeta primers. The protocol was immunoSEQ multiplex PCR, while the TCRdb copy is restricted to in-frame clones and leaves out a portion. The data show fewer than 130,000 clones, 70% to 80% seen once. This TCR was recovered from a man aged 50-59 years in good health and CMV-seropositive. V gene TRBV19 combines with J gene TRBJ1-1; D remains unclear. The specimen was PBMCs. The CDR3 DNA reads TGTGCCAGTGTACTGAAGAACACTGAAGCTTTCTTT. Translated: CASVLKNTEAFF. Drawing the rest from reference TRBV19 and TRBJ1-1, the complete variable domain is DGGITQSPKYLFRKEGQNVTLSCEQNLNHDAMYWYRQDPGQGLRLIYYSQIVNDFQKGDIAEGYSVSREKKESFPLTVTSAQKNPTAFYLCASVLKNTEAFFGQGTRLTVV.